This entry features one T cell receptor (beta chain) sequence. Through a sample-barcoded 5' primer and a J-beta primer mix, a second PCR was run for roughly 7 to 11 cycles. A single record per CDR3 protein comes from TCRdb applying MiXCR to the 5' RACE reads. The sample yields 450,000 to 650,000 distinct CDR3 sequences, around 24% seen once. These data are taken from a study of blood T cells in healthy people across ages. CDR1 and CDR2 (germline): MGHDK, SYGVNS. The CDR3 is made up of 12 amino acids. The V gene lost 2 bases and the J gene lost 7 bases, with 5 bases spanning the gap. Another study also made use of these data, one on T cells of mothers and their children. That work contributes: Every mother supplied over 8 million TCR beta CDR3 reads and every child around 3 million.

Sequencing was done on a sample of blood. This chain connects TRBV25-1 to TRBJ2-2, with D hard to call. The sequence came from a boy younger than 18 in good health. The CDR3 DNA follows: TGTGCCAGCAGTGAACGGGTCGGGGAGCTGTTTTTT. Protein sequence: CASSERVGELFF.